A selection of T cell receptor beta chains follows, all from one sample in a study of OX40 agonist ivuxolimab in advanced cancers. Data came from immunoSEQ multiplex PCR; TCRdb stores just in-frame clones and leaves some out. The sample holds roughly 100,000 clones, 90% to 96% seen once. The sequences come from CD4+ or CD8+ T cells sorted from blood, collected in a trial of the OX40 agonist ivuxolimab. These receptors were collected from an adult with an advanced solid tumor such as melanoma, head and neck, liver or kidney cancer. Both conserved end residues are part of each CDR3. A D gene is named only where the DNA matches it firmly. Not all rows give a size; the values are once, few, many and, for expanded clones, a class.

.	.	TRBV7-9	TRBJ2-5	TGTGCCAGCAGAGGGGTACGGGGTCGAGAGACCCAGTACTTC	CASRGVRGRETQYF
.	TRBD1	TRBV15	TRBJ1-1	TGTGCCACCAGCAGAGATAACCTAGGGGGCTCTAATGAAGCTTTCTTT	CATSRDNLGGSNEAFF
once	TRBD1	TRBV6-5	TRBJ1-2	TGTGCCAGCAGAGAACTCGGGACAGGTCAGGCCTACACCTTC	CASRELGTGQAYTF
.	TRBD2	TRBV5-1	TRBJ2-3	TGCGCCAGCAGCTTCTCTAGCGGGAGGACAGATACGCAGTATTTT	CASSFSSGRTDTQYF
.	.	TRBV7-3	TRBJ1-2	TGTGCCAGCAGCCCCAATGATGACAGCAGATTTGGCTACACCTTC	CASSPNDDSRFGYTF
.	.	TRBV27	TRBJ1-1	TGTGCCAGCAGTTTATCTGTGAACACTGAAGCTTTCTTT	CASSLSVNTEAFF
.	.	TRBV5-5	TRBJ1-5	TGTGCCAGCAGCTTGGCCCCGGAGGGCAATCAGCCCCAGCATTTT	CASSLAPEGNQPQHF
.	.	TRBV11-2	TRBJ2-5	TGTGCCAGCAGCCATTTAGGGGGATCAGAGACCCAGTACTTC	CASSHLGGSETQYF
.	TRBD2	TRBV4-3	TRBJ2-3	TGCGCCAGCAGCCCTACTAGCGGCAGCACAGATACGCAGTATTTT	CASSPTSGSTDTQYF
.	.	TRBV7-2	TRBJ2-3	TGTGCCAGCAGCTTAGCGCGAGATACGCAGTATTTT	CASSLARDTQYF
.	TRBD1	TRBV4-2	TRBJ1-3	TGTGCCAGCAGCCAAGGGACAGGCGACCGGAACACCATATATTTT	CASSQGTGDRNTIYF
.	.	TRBV7-6	TRBJ2-1	TGTGCCAGCAGCTTGATCGCAGGTCAGTCCTACAATGAGCAGTTCTTC	CASSLIAGQSYNEQFF
.	TRBD1	TRBV9	TRBJ1-6	TGTGCCAGCAGCGTCGAGACAGGGTTGACACCCCTCCACTTT	CASSVETGLTPLHF
.	.	TRBV5-6	TRBJ2-6	TGTGCCAGCAGCTTAGGGCTGTACCTCTCTGGGGCCAACGTCCTGACTTTC	CASSLGLYLSGANVLTF
.	.	TRBV7-9	TRBJ1-1	TGTGCCAGCAGCTTAGTCCGATCCACTGAAGCTTTCTTT	CASSLVRSTEAFF
.	.	TRBV27	TRBJ2-1	TGTGCCAGCAGTTTGACCGATAATGAGCAGTTCTTC	CASSLTDNEQFF
.	.	TRBV25-1	TRBJ2-3	TGTGCCAGCTCGCCAGCCATCTGGAAACGAGGTACGCAGTATTTT	CASSPAIWKRGTQYF
.	.	TRBV28	TRBJ1-6	TGTGCCAGCATGATGAGGAAATCACCCCTCCACTTT	CASMMRKSPLHF
.	.	TRBV4-1	TRBJ1-3	TGCGCCAGCAGCCAAGTTACAGCGACTGGAAACACCATATATTTT	CASSQVTATGNTIYF
.	.	TRBV7-9	TRBJ2-7	TGTGCCAGCAGCCCGGCCGTTTACGAGCAGTACTTC	CASSPAVYEQYF
.	.	TRBV9	TRBJ2-3	TGTGCCAGCAGCGATCCTACCATACCTACGCAGTATTTT	CASSDPTIPTQYF
.	.	TRBV7-9	TRBJ1-5	TGTGCCAGCAGCCCCGGGGATAGCAATCAGCCCCAGCATTTT	CASSPGDSNQPQHF
once	.	TRBV19	TRBJ2-7	TGTGCCAGTAGTTTGCCAGGGGGGGACGAGCAGTACTTC	CASSLPGGDEQYF
.	.	TRBV4-3	TRBJ1-4	TGCGCCAGCAGCCAATTTCGGCTAGATAATGAAAAACTGTTTTTT	CASSQFRLDNEKLFF
.	.	TRBV13	TRBJ2-1	TGTGCCAGCAGCTTATCGGACATTCGCAATGAGCAGTTCTTC	CASSLSDIRNEQFF
.	.	TRBV27	TRBJ1-1	TGTGCCAGCAGTAAACTCCGGGACAAGTACACTGAAGCTTTCTTT	CASSKLRDKYTEAFF
.	.	TRBV6-1	TRBJ1-3	TGTGCCAGCAGTGAAGCATGGGGATCTGGAAACACCATATATTTT	CASSEAWGSGNTIYF
.	TRBD2	TRBV30	TRBJ2-3	TGTGCCTGGAGTGTTCTAGCGGGCACAGATACGCAGTATTTT	CAWSVLAGTDTQYF
once	TRBD2	TRBV4-2	TRBJ2-2	TGTGCCAGCAGCCAAACATATCTAGCGGAAGCGAACACCGGGGAGCTGTTTTTT	CASSQTYLAEANTGELFF
.	TRBD1	TRBV28	TRBJ2-7	TGTGCCAGCAGTCGAGACAGGGCCCTCTACGAGCAGTACTTC	CASSRDRALYEQYF
.	.	TRBV7-2	TRBJ1-1	TGTGCCAGCAGCTTAGCCAGTGGGGACACTGAAGCTTTCTTT	CASSLASGDTEAFF
.	.	TRBV7-3	TRBJ2-1	TGTGCCAGACCCCGGGGAAGCTCCTACAATGAGCAGTTCTTC	CARPRGSSYNEQFF
.	TRBD2	TRBV7-9	TRBJ2-1	TGTGCCAGCAGCTCAATTACTAGCGGGAGGTCGGAGGAGCAGTTCTTC	CASSSITSGRSEEQFF
.	.	TRBV7-3	TRBJ2-3	TGTGCCAGCAGCTTAGGTTTGGGGAGTAGCACAGATACGCAGTATTTT	CASSLGLGSSTDTQYF
.	.	TRBV6-1	TRBJ2-7	TGTGCCAGCAGTGAATATTGGGCCGACAGGAGCTACGAGCAGTACTTC	CASSEYWADRSYEQYF
.	.	TRBV7-8	TRBJ2-7	TGTGCCAGCAGCTTATCGCCTACTAGAGCCTACGAGCAGTACTTC	CASSLSPTRAYEQYF
.	TRBD1	TRBV7-3	TRBJ2-1	TGTGCCAGCAGCGCCAGTCCCCGGACAGGGGTAGGGAATGAGCAGTTCTTC	CASSASPRTGVGNEQFF
.	.	TRBV19	TRBJ2-2	TGTGCCAGTAGTCTGGTGGGACATCGCACCGGGGAGCTGTTTTTT	CASSLVGHRTGELFF
.	TRBD1	TRBV7-9	TRBJ2-5	TGTGCCAGCAGCTTAAAGGGACAGCTACAAGAGACCCAGTACTTC	CASSLKGQLQETQYF
.	.	TRBV6-5	TRBJ1-1	TGTGCCAGCAGTTACTCAGGGATCACTGAAGCTTTCTTT	CASSYSGITEAFF
.	.	TRBV7-9	TRBJ1-1	TGTGCCAGCAGCCCAACAGGGTATGAAGCTTTCTTT	CASSPTGYEAFF
once	.	TRBV28	TRBJ2-1	TGTGCCAGCAGTTATTATTTATCGGGGGGCTTCTACAATGAGCAGTTCTTC	CASSYYLSGGFYNEQFF